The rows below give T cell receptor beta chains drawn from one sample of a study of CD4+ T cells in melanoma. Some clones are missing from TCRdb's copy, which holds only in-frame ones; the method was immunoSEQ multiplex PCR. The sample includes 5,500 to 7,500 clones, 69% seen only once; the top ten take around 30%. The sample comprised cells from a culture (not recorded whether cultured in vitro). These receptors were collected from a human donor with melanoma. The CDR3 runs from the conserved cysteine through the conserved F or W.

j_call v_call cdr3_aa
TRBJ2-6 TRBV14 CASSQALSSGANVLTF
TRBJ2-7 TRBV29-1 CSFRGQSSYEQYF
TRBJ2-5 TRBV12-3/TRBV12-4 CASGQGRQETQYF
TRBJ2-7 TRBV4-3 CASSQDSGAAAQYF
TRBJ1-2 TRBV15 CATSRDMGQGVGYTF
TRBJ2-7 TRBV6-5 CASRPTGLNEQYF
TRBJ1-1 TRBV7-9 CAEAGVNTEAFF
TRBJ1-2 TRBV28 CASSLIVRDGYTF
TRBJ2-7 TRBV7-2 CASSLRQHSYEQYF
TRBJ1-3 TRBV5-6 CASSPQRFSGNTIYF
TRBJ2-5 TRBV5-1 CASSLEGLQETQYF
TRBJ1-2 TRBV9 CASSVSRQGSRGSYTF
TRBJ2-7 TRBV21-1 CASSATGLADSYEQYF
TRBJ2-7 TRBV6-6 CASYSGSYEQYF
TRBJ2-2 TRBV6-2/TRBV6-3 CASSYSSGVVNTGELFF
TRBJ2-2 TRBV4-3 CASSQDPGRQPFPKNTGELFF
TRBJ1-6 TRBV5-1 CASSLNPVGAGRYGIVDSPLHF
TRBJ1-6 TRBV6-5 CASTLKGVGNSPLHF
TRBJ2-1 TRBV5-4 CASSLGPEDNEQFF
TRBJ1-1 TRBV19 CASGKGLNTEAFF
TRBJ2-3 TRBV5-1 CASSLGVGTDTQYF
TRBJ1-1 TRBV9 CASSVWEVGKNTEAFF
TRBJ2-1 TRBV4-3 CASSQDASDSYNEQFF
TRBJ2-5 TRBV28 CASSLEETQYF
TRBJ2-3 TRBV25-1 CASSLRDTWRADTQYF
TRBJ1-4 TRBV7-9 CASSPGQGLVEKLFF
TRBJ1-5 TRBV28 CASRLGTNQPQHF
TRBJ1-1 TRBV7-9 CASSAPGNTEAFF
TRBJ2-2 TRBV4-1 CASSHLGTTNTGELFF
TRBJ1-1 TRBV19 CASSIAQSNTEAFF
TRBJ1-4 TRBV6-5 CATLRQVNEKLFF
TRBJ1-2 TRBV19 CASRAGTGLHGYTF
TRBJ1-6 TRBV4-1 CASSPRQGGDNSPLHF
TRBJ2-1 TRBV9 CASSVEPGVPRKFF
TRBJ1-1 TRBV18 CASSPPQNTEAFF
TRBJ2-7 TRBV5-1 CASSPGTGGYEQYF
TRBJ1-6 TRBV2 CASIGSGYNSPLHF